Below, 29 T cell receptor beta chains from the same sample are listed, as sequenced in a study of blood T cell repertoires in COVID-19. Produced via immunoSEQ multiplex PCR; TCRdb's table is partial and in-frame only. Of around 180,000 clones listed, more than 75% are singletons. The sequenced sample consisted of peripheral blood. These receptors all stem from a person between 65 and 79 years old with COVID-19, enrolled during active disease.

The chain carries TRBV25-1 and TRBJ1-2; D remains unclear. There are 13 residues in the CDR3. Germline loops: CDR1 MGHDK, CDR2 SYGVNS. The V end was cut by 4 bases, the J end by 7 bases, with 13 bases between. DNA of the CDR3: TGTGCCAGCAGTGCCGTGGCGGAAGGTGGCTACACCTTC. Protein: CASSAVAEGGYTF.

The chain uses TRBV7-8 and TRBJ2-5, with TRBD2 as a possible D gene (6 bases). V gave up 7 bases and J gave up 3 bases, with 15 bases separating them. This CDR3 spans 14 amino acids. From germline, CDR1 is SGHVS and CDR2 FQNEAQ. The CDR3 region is CASTPLALKETQYF. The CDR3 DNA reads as TGTGCCAGCACCCCCCTAGCGCTTAAAGAGACCCAGTACTTC.

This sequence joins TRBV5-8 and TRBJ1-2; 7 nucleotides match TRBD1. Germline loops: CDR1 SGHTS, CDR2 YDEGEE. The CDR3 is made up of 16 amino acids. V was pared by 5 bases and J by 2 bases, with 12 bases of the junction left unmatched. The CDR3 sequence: CASRLTRTGANYGYTF. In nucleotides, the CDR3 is TGTGCCAGCAGGTTGACGCGGACAGGTGCGAACTATGGCTACACCTTC.

The CDR3 here is CASSEQSYSYEQYF. The CDR3 DNA follows: TGTGCCAGCAGCGAACAAAGTTATTCCTACGAGCAGTACTTC. The J gene is TRBJ2-7, the V gene TRBV7-2; D is unclear. This CDR3 is built from 14 residues. In germline, CDR1 is SGHTA, CDR2 FQGNSA. V gave up 5 bases and J gave up 1 base, with 12 bases separating them.

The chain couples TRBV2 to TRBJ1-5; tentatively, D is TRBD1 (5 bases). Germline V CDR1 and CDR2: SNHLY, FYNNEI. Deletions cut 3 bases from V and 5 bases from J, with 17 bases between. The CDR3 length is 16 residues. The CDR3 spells CASSEGGLREYQPQHF. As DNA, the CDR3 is TGTGCCAGCAGTGAGGGGGGACTCCGGGAGTATCAGCCCCAGCATTTT.

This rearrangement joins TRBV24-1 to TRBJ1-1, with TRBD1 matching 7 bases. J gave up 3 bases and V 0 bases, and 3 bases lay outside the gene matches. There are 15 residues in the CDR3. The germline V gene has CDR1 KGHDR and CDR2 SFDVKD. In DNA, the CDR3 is TGTGCCACCAGTGATTTGACAGGGGAAGACACTGAAGCTTTCTTT. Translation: CATSDLTGEDTEAFF.

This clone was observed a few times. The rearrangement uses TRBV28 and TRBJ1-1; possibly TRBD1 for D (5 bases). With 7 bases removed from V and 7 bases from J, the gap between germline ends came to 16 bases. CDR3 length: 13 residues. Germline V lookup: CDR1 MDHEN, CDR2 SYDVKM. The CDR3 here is CASTTLRGIEAFF. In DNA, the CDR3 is TGTGCCAGCACCACCCTCCGGGGGATTGAAGCTTTCTTT.

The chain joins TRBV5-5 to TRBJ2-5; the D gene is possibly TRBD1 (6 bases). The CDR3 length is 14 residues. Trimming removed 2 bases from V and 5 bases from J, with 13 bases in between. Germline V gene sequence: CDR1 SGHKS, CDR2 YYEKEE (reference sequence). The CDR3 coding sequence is TGTGCCAGCAGCTTAGGGGGTGCGGACGAGACCCAGTACTTC. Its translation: CASSLGGADETQYF. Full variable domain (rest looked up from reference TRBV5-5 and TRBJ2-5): DAGVTQSPTHLIKTRGQQVTLRCSPISGHKSVSWYQQVLGQGPQFIFQYYEKEERGRGNFPDRFSARQFPNYSSELNVNALLLGDSALYLCASSLGGADETQYFGPGTRLLVL.

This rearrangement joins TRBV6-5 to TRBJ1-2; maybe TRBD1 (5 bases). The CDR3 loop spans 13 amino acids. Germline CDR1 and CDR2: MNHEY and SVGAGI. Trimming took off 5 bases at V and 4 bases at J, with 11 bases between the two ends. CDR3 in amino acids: CASSLRQSYGYTF. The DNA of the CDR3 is TGTGCCAGCAGTCTACGACAGAGCTATGGCTACACCTTC.

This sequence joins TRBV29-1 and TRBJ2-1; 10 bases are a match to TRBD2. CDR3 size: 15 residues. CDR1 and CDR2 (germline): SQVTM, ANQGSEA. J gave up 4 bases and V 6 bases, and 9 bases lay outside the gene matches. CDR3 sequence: CSVDTGTSEYNEQFF. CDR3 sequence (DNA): TGCAGCGTGGATACCGGGACTAGCGAATACAATGAGCAGTTCTTC.

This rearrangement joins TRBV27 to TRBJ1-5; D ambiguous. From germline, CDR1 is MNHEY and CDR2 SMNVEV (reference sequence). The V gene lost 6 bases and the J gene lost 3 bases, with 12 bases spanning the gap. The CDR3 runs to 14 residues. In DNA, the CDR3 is TGTGCCAGCAGACTATCTCAAGTCAATCAGCCCCAGCATTTT. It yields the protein CASRLSQVNQPQHF.

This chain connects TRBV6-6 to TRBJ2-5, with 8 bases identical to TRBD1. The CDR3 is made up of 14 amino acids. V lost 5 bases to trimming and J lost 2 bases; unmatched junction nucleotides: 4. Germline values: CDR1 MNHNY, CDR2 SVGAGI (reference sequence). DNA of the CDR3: TGTGCCAGCAGTCCCTACAGGGGGCAAGAGACCCAGTACTTC. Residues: CASSPYRGQETQYF.

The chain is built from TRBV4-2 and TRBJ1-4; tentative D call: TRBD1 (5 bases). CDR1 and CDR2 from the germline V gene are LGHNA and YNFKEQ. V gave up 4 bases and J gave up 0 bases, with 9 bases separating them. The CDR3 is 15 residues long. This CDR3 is CASSPGFATNEKLFF. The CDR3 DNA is TGTGCCAGCAGCCCAGGGTTTGCAACTAATGAAAAACTGTTTTTT.

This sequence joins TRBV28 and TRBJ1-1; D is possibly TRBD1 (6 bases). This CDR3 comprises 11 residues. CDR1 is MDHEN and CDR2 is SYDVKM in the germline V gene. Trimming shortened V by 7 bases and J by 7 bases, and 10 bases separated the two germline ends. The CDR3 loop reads CASTGVVEAFF. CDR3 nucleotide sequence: TGTGCCAGCACAGGGGTGGTTGAAGCTTTCTTT.

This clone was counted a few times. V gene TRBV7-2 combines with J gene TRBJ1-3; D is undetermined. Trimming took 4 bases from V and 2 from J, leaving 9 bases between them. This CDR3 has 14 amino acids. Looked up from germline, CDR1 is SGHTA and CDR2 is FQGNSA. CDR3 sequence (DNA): TGTGCCAGCAGCTCCCAGGTTGCTGGAAACACCATATATTTT. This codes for CASSSQVAGNTIYF.

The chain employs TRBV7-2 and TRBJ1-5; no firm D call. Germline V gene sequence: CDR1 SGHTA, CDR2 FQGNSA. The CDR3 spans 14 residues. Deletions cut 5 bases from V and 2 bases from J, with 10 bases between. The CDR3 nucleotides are TGTGCCAGCAGCCTCGGCGAGGGCAATCAGCCCCAGCATTTT. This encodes CASSLGEGNQPQHF. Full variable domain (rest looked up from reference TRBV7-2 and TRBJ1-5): GAGVSQSPSNKVTEKGKDVELRCDPISGHTALYWYRQSLGQGLEFLIYFQGNSAPDKSGLPSDRFSAERTGGSVSTLTIQRTQQEDSAVYLCASSLGEGNQPQHFGDGTRLSIL.

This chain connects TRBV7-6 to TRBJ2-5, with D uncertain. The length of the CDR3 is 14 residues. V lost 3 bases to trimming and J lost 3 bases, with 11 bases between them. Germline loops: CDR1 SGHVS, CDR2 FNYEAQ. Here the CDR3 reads CASSFGSLKETQYF. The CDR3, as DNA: TGTGCCAGCAGCTTCGGGTCGCTAAAAGAGACCCAGTACTTC.

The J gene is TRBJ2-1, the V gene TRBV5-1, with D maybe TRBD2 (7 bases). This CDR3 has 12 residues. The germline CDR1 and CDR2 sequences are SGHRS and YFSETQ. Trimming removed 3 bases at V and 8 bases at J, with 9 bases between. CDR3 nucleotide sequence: TGCGCCAGCAGCTGGGGGGGCCATGAGCAGTTCTTC. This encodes CASSWGGHEQFF.

CDR3 nucleotide sequence: TGTGCCAGCAGCCATCCACCGGGACACAAGAACACCGGGGAGCTGTTTTTT. It encodes CASSHPPGHKNTGELFF. The rearrangement joins TRBV3-1 (or the pseudogene TRBV3-2) to TRBJ2-2, with a possible D match to TRBD1 (6 bases). CDR1 and CDR2 from the germline V gene are LGHDT and YNNKEL (reference sequence). The CDR3 sequence is 17 residues long. V gave up 3 bases and J gave up 1 base, with 15 bases separating them.

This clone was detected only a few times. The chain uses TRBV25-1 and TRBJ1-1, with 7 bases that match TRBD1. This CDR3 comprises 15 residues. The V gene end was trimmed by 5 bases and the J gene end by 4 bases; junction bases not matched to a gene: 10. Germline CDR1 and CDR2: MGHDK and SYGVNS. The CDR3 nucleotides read TGTGCCAGCAGTCCTATGACAGGGTTTTCCACTGAAGCTTTCTTT. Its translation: CASSPMTGFSTEAFF.

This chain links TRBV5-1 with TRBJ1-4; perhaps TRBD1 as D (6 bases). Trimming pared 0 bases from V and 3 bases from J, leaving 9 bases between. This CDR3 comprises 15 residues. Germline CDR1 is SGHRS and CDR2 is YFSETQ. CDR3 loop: CASSLDRVSNEKLFF. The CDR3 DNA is TGCGCCAGCAGCTTGGACAGGGTATCTAATGAAAAACTGTTTTTT.

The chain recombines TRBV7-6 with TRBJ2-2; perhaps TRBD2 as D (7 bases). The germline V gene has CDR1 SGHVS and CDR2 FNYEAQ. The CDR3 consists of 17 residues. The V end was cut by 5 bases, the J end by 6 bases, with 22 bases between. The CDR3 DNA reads TGTGCCAGCAGCCCGGTGGGGGGGCCCCCGAGGGCCGGGGAGCTGTTTTTT. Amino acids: CASSPVGGPPRAGELFF.

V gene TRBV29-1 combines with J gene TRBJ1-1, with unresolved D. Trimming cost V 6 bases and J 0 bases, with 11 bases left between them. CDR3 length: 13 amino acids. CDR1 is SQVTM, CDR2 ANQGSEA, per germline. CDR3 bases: TGCAGCGTGGGGAGCAGTTTGAACACTGAAGCTTTCTTT. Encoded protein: CSVGSSLNTEAFF.

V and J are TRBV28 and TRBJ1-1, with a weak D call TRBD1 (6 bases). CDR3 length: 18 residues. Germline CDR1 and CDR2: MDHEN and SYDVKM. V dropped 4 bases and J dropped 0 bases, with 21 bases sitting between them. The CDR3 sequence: CASSSGGFTGKMNTEAFF. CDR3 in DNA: TGTGCCAGCAGTTCGGGTGGTTTTACAGGGAAGATGAACACTGAAGCTTTCTTT. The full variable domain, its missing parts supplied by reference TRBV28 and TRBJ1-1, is DVKVTQSSRYLVKRTGEKVFLECVQDMDHENMFWYRQDPGLGLRLIYFSYDVKMKEKGDIPEGYSVSREKKERFSLILESASTNQTSMYLCASSSGGFTGKMNTEAFFGQGTRLTVV.

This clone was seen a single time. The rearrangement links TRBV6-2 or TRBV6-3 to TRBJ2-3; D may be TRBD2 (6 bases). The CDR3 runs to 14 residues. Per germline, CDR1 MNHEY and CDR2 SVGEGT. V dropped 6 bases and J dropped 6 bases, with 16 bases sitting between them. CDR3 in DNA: TGTGCCAGCAGCTCAGGTGGAGGAGGGGATACGCAGTATTTT. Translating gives CASSSGGGGDTQYF.

In DNA form, the CDR3 reads TGTGCCAGCAGCGGGGGACAGGGGTTTTACAATGAGCAGTTCTTC. It is translated as CASSGGQGFYNEQFF. The rearrangement uses TRBV5-4 and TRBJ2-1; 10 positions agree with TRBD1. Trimming at V came to 4 bases and at J to 4 bases, leaving 5 bases not matched to a gene. Germline V gene sequence: CDR1 SGHNT, CDR2 YYREEE (reference sequence). This CDR3 contains 15 residues. The full variable domain, with the rest looked up from reference TRBV5-4 and TRBJ2-1, is ETGVTQSPTHLIKTRGQQVTLRCSSQSGHNTVSWYQQALGQGPQFIFQYYREEENGRGNFPPRFSGLQFPNYSSELNVNALELDDSALYLCASSGGQGFYNEQFFGPGTRLTVL.

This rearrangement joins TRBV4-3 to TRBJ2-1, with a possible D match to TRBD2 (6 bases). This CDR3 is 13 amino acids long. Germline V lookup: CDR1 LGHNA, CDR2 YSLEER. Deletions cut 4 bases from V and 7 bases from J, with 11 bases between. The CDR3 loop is CASSLSLANEQFF. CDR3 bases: TGCGCCAGCAGCCTATCCCTAGCGAATGAGCAGTTCTTC.

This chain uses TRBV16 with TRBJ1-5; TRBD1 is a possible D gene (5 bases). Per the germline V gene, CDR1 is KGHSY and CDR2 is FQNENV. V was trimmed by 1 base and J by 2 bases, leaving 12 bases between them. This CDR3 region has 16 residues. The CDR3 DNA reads TGTGCCAGCAGCCAATACGGGGGAATTGGCAATCAGCCCCAGCATTTT. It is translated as CASSQYGGIGNQPQHF.

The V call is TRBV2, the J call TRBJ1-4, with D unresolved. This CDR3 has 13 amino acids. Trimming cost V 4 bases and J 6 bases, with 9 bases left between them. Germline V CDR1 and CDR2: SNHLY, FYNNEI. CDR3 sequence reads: CASSVFADEKLFF. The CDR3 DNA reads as TGTGCCAGCAGTGTATTTGCAGATGAAAAACTGTTTTTT.